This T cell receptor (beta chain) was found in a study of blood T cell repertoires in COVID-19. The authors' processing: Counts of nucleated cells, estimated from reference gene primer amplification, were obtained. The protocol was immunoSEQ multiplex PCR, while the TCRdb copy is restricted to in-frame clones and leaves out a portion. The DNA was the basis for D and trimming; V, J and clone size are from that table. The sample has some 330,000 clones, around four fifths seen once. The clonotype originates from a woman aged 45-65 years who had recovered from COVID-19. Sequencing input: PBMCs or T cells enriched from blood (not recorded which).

CDR3 sequence reads: CASSFGLTRNYGYTF. Here the CDR3 DNA reads TGTGCCAGCAGCTTCGGCCTAACTAGGAACTATGGCTACACCTTC. This chain uses TRBV5-4 with TRBJ1-2; no clear D gene. The CDR3 runs 15 residues. The V gene's germline CDR1 is SGHNT and CDR2 YYREEE (reference sequence). V was cut by 2 bases and J by 2 bases, with 13 bases left in between. Together with reference TRBV5-4 and TRBJ1-2, the CDR3 gives the full variable domain: ETGVTQSPTHLIKTRGQQVTLRCSSQSGHNTVSWYQQALGQGPQFIFQYYREEENGRGNFPPRFSGLQFPNYSSELNVNALELDDSALYLCASSFGLTRNYGYTFGSGTRLTVV.